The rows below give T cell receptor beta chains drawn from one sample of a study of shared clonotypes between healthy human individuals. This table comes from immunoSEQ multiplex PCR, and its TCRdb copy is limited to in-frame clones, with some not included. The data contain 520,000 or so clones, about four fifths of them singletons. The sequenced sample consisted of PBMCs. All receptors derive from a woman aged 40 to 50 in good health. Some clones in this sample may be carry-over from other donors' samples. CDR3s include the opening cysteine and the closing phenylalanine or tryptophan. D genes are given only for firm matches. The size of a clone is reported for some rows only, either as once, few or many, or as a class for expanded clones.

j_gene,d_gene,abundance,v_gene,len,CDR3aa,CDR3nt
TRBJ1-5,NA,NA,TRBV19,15,CASSTGIVRNQPQHF,TGTGCCAGTAGTACGGGGATTGTTCGCAATCAGCCCCAGCATTTT
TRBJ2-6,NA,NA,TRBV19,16,CASIGSDHSGANVLTF,TGTGCCAGTATCGGTTCGGATCACTCTGGGGCCAACGTCCTGACTTTC
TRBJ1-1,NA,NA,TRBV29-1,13,CSVKRIGGTEAFF,TGCAGCGTTAAAAGGATTGGGGGCACTGAAGCTTTCTTT
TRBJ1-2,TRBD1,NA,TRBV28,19,CASSLPPSGGTGINYGYTF,TGTGCCAGCAGTTTGCCTCCTTCCGGGGGGACAGGAATTAACTATGGCTACACCTTC
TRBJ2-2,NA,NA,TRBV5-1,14,CASSLFSNTGELFF,TGCGCCAGCAGCTTGTTTTCGAACACCGGGGAGCTGTTTTTT
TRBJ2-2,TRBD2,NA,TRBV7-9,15,CASVSGRRNTGELFF,TGTGCCAGCGTCAGCGGGAGGCGGAACACCGGGGAGCTGTTTTTT
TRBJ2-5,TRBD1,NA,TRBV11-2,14,CASTQDRGGETQYF,TGTGCCAGCACCCAGGACAGGGGGGGAGAGACCCAGTACTTC
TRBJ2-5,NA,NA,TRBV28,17,CASSGNHRDGLQETQYF,TGTGCCAGCAGTGGGAACCACCGGGACGGACTACAAGAGACCCAGTACTTC
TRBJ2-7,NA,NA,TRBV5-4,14,CASSLGGPSREQYF,TGTGCCAGCAGCTTGGGCGGACCCTCCCGCGAGCAGTACTTC
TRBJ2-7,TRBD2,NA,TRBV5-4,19,CASSALLAGASIGGYEQYF,TGTGCCAGCAGCGCCCTGCTTGCGGGAGCTTCTATCGGGGGCTACGAGCAGTACTTC
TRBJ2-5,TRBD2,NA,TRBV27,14,CASRELGRAETQYF,TGTGCCAGCAGGGAACTAGGGAGGGCTGAGACCCAGTACTTC
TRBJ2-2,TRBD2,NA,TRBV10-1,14,CASRAGGSTGELFF,TGCGCCAGCCGGGCGGGAGGGAGTACCGGGGAGCTGTTTTTT
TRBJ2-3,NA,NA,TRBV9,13,CASSVTPTDTQYF,TGTGCCAGCAGCGTAACCCCCACAGATACGCAGTATTTT
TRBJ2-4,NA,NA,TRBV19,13,CASSIQGQNIQYF,TGTGCCAGTAGTATACAGGGCCAAAACATTCAGTACTTC
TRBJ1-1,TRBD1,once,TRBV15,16,CATSRGGTGVAPSAFF,TGTGCCACCAGCAGAGGAGGGACAGGGGTAGCTCCCTCAGCTTTCTTT
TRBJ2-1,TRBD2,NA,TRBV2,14,CASTGLAIYNEQFF,TGTGCCAGCACGGGACTAGCGATCTACAATGAGCAGTTCTTC
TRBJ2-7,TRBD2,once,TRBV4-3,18,CASSHRLAGLTEHYEQYF,TGCGCCAGCAGCCATCGGCTAGCGGGATTGACTGAACACTACGAGCAGTACTTC
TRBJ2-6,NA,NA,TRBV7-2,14,CASSFSSGANVLTF,TGTGCCAGCAGCTTCAGCTCTGGGGCCAACGTCCTGACTTTC
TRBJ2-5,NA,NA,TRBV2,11,CASRSGETQYF,TGTGCCAGCCGGAGCGGGGAGACCCAGTACTTC
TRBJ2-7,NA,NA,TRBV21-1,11,CASHSSYEQYF,TGTGCCAGCCACAGCTCCTACGAGCAGTACTTC
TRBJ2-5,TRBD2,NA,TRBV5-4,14,CASSLRGGQETQYF,TGTGCCAGCAGCCTACGGGGGGGCCAAGAGACCCAGTACTTC
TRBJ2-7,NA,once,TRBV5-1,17,CASSLMGERYDTYEQYF,TGCGCCAGCAGCTTAATGGGGGAGAGGTACGACACCTACGAGCAGTACTTC
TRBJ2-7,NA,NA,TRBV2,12,CASSGFTYEQYF,TGTGCCAGCAGCGGATTTACCTACGAGCAGTACTTC
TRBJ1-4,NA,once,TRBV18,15,CASSPQSGNIEKLFF,TGTGCCAGCTCACCACAATCGGGGAACATCGAAAAACTGTTTTTT
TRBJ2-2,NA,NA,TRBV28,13,CASTRGRGGELFF,TGTGCCAGCACCAGGGGGAGGGGCGGGGAGCTGTTTTTT
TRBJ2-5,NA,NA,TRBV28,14,CASSSAVVQETQYF,TGTGCCAGCAGTTCAGCAGTGGTTCAAGAGACCCAGTACTTC
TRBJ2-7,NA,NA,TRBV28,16,CASTTQQRGISYEQYF,TGTGCCAGCACCACTCAGCAAAGAGGGATATCCTACGAGCAGTACTTC
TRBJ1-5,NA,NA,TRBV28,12,CASSLAGQPQHF,TGTGCCAGCAGTTTAGCGGGACAGCCCCAGCATTTT
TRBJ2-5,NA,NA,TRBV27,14,CASSLGQDQETQYF,TGTGCCAGCAGTTTAGGGCAAGACCAAGAGACCCAGTACTTC
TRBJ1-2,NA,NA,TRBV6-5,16,CASSYSIQGSPYGYTF,TGTGCCAGCAGTTACTCGATTCAGGGGAGCCCCTATGGCTACACCTTC
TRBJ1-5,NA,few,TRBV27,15,CASSLLRYSNQPQHF,TGTGCCAGCAGTTTACTACGGTATAGCAATCAGCCCCAGCATTTT
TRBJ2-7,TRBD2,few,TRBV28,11,CASSAGTSVYF,TGTGCCAGCAGTGCCGGGACTAGCGTTTACTTC
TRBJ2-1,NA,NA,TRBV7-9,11,CASIRGNEQFF,TGTGCCAGCATCCGGGGAAATGAGCAGTTCTTC
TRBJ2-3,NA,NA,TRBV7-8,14,CASSLEVRPDTQYF,TGTGCCAGCAGCTTAGAAGTCAGACCAGATACGCAGTATTTT
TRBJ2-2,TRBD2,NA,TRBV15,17,CATSRDFGRAFTGELFF,TGTGCCACCAGCAGAGATTTCGGGAGGGCCTTCACCGGGGAGCTGTTTTTT
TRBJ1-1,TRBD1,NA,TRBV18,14,CASSLDRGRTEAFF,TGTGCCAGCTCACTCGACAGGGGACGCACTGAAGCTTTCTTT
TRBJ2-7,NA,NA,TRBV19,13,CASSDAPGYEQYF,TGTGCCAGTAGTGATGCGCCAGGCTACGAGCAGTACTTC
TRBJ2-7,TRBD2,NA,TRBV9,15,CASSVDIAGDYEQYF,TGTGCCAGCAGCGTAGACATAGCGGGAGACTACGAGCAGTACTTC
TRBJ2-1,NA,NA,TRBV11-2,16,CASSLRADRSFNEQFF,TGTGCCAGCAGCCTACGGGCGGACAGATCATTCAATGAGCAGTTCTTC
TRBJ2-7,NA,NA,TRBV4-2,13,CASSQAGLYEQYF,TGTGCCAGCAGCCAAGCTGGCCTCTACGAGCAGTACTTC
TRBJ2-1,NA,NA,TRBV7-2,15,CASSPSRGRDNEQFF,TGTGCCAGCAGCCCGAGCAGGGGCAGGGACAATGAGCAGTTCTTC
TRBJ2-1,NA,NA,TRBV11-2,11,CASSFINEQFF,TGTGCCAGCAGCTTTATTAATGAGCAGTTCTTC
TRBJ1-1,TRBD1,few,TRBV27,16,CASSRRTGGRDTEAFF,TGTGCCAGCAGTCGACGGACAGGGGGCCGGGACACTGAAGCTTTCTTT
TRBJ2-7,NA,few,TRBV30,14,CAWSVKISSWEQYF,TGTGCCTGGAGTGTAAAGATTTCGTCCTGGGAGCAGTACTTC
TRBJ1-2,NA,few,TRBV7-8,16,CASSLGTLAPSYGYTF,TGTGCCAGCAGCTTAGGGACACTTGCTCCTTCCTATGGCTACACCTTC
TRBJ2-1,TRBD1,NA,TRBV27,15,CASSQKGQGYNEQFF,TGTGCCAGCAGCCAAAAGGGACAGGGGTACAATGAGCAGTTCTTC
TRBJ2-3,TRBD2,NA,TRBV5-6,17,CASSKGLAVADLYTQYF,TGTGCCAGCAGCAAGGGACTAGCGGTCGCCGACCTCTATACGCAGTATTTT